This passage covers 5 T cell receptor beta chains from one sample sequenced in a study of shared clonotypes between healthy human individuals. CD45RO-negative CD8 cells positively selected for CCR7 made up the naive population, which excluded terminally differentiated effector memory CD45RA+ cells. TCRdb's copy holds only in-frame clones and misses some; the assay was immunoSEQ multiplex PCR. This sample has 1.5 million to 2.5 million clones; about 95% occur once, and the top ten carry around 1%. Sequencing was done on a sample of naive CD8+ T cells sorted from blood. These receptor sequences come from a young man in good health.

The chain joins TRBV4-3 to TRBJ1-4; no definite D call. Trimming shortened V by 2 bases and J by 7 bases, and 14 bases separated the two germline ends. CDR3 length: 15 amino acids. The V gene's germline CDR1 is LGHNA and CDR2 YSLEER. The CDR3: CASSQSLGMIEKLFF. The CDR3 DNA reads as TGCGCCAGCAGCCAATCTTTAGGAATGATTGAAAAACTGTTTTTT.

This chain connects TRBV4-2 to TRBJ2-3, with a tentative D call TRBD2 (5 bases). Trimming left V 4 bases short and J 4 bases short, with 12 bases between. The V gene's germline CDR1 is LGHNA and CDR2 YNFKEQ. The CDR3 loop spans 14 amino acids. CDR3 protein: CASSLGLASDTQYF. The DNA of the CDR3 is TGTGCCAGCAGCCTTGGGCTAGCTTCAGATACGCAGTATTTT.

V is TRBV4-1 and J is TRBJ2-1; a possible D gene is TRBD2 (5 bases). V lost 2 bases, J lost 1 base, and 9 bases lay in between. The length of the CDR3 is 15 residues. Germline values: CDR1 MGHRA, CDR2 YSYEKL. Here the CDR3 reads CASSQSPGSYNEQFF. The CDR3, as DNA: TGCGCCAGCAGCCAATCCCCGGGGTCCTACAATGAGCAGTTCTTC.

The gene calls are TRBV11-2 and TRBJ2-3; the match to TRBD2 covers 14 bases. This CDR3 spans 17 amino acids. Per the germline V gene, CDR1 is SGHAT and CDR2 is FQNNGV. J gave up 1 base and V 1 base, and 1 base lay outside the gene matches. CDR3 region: CASSLVGLAGGTDTQYF. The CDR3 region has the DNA TGTGCCAGCAGCTTAGTGGGACTAGCGGGAGGCACAGATACGCAGTATTTT.

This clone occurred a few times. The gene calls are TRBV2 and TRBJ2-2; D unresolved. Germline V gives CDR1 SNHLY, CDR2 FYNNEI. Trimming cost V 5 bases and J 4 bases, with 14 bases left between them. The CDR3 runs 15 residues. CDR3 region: CASSRELWVTGELFF. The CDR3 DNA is TGTGCCAGCAGTCGAGAGCTTTGGGTCACCGGGGAGCTGTTTTTT. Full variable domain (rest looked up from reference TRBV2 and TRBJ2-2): EPEVTQTPSHQVTQMGQEVILRCVPISNHLYFYWYRQILGQKVEFLVSFYNNEISEKSEIFDDQFSVERPDGSNFTLKIRSTKLEDSAMYFCASSRELWVTGELFFGEGSRLTVL.